This is a list of T cell receptor beta chains from one sample in a study of T cell responses to AZD1222 COVID-19 vaccine. Repertoires were generated with immunoSEQ multiplex PCR, while TCRdb's copy carries only in-frame clones and drops some. The sample holds 150,000 or so clones, around nine tenths seen once. Specimen: peripheral blood, collected on day 0 of AZD1222 vaccination. The receptors derive from an adult in good health. Each CDR3 is given with its conserved first and last residue. The order of the fields is clone size, J gene, D gene, V gene, CDR3 DNA, CDR3 protein. A D gene is named only where the DNA matches it firmly. Not every row has a clone size; where given, it reads once, few, many or a size class.

size: -
J: TRBJ2-7
D: TRBD1
V: TRBV27
DNA: TGTGCCAGCAGTTCCAGAGGGACAGGTCGGCTCGAGCAGTACTTC
CDR3: CASSSRGTGRLEQYF

size: -
J: TRBJ2-3
D: -
V: TRBV5-6
DNA: TGTGCCAGCAGCTTCCGTGGGGGTAGCACAGATACGCAGTATTTT
CDR3: CASSFRGGSTDTQYF

size: -
J: TRBJ2-2
D: TRBD2
V: TRBV28
DNA: TGTGCCAGCAGTTCTGGAGCGGGGGACACCGGGGAGCTGTTTTTT
CDR3: CASSSGAGDTGELFF

size: once
J: TRBJ2-1
D: TRBD2
V: TRBV7-9
DNA: TGTGCCAGCAGCGTTAGCGGGAGGGCTAATGAGCAGTTCTTC
CDR3: CASSVSGRANEQFF

size: -
J: TRBJ2-2
D: -
V: TRBV5-5
DNA: TGTGCCAGCAGCTTCCGGGGGGCGGACACCGGGGAGCTGTTTTTT
CDR3: CASSFRGADTGELFF

size: -
J: TRBJ1-1
D: TRBD1
V: TRBV9
DNA: TGTGCCAGCAGCGCCAGCAGGGGGCTGGACACTGAAGCTTTCTTT
CDR3: CASSASRGLDTEAFF

size: -
J: TRBJ1-4
D: TRBD1
V: TRBV7-2
DNA: TGTGCCAGCAGGCTCGGGACAGGGGGTAATGAAAAACTGTTTTTT
CDR3: CASRLGTGGNEKLFF

size: -
J: TRBJ1-5
D: TRBD1
V: TRBV28
DNA: TGTGCCAGCAGCCTGGGACAGGGTGGTTTCAATCAGCCCCAGCATTTT
CDR3: CASSLGQGGFNQPQHF

size: -
J: TRBJ2-7
D: -
V: TRBV5-8
DNA: TGTGCCAGCAGCTACCATATGGGAGAGCAGTACTTC
CDR3: CASSYHMGEQYF

size: -
J: TRBJ1-5
D: -
V: TRBV2
DNA: TGTGCCAGCAGAGGACAGTCTAGCAATCAGCCCCAGCATTTT
CDR3: CASRGQSSNQPQHF

size: -
J: TRBJ2-7
D: -
V: TRBV9
DNA: TGTGCCAGCAGCGGCGGGGTCGCTGCCTACGAGCAGTACTTC
CDR3: CASSGGVAAYEQYF

size: few
J: TRBJ2-7
D: -
V: TRBV7-6
DNA: TGTGCCAGCAGCTTAGCGGGCTGGCTAACCCCCTACGAGCAGTACTTC
CDR3: CASSLAGWLTPYEQYF

size: -
J: TRBJ1-1
D: -
V: TRBV7-3
DNA: TGTGCCAGCAGCTTACGGCACACAGGGAACACTGAAGCTTTCTTT
CDR3: CASSLRHTGNTEAFF

size: once
J: TRBJ1-1
D: -
V: TRBV11-1
DNA: TGTGCCAGCAGCTTAATGAGGAGGACTGAAGCTTTCTTT
CDR3: CASSLMRRTEAFF

size: -
J: TRBJ2-7
D: TRBD1
V: TRBV28
DNA: TGTGCCAGCAGTGACCCAGGAGGACAGGGCTACGAGCAGTACTTC
CDR3: CASSDPGGQGYEQYF

size: -
J: TRBJ1-2
D: -
V: TRBV29-1
DNA: TGCAGCGTTGAAGGGCCACTCTATGGCTACACCTTC
CDR3: CSVEGPLYGYTF

size: -
J: TRBJ2-7
D: TRBD2
V: TRBV28
DNA: TGTGCCAGCAGTCCCCCGGGGGGAGCCTACGAGCAGTACTTC
CDR3: CASSPPGGAYEQYF

size: -
J: TRBJ2-6
D: -
V: TRBV28
DNA: TGTGCCAGCAGCTGGGCCGGGGCCGGAAATGGGGCCAACGTCCTGACTTTC
CDR3: CASSWAGAGNGANVLTF

size: -
J: TRBJ1-2
D: -
V: TRBV19
DNA: TGTGCCAGTAGTATAGATGGAGGACTACCCCAGGACTTC
CDR3: CASSIDGGLPQDF

size: -
J: TRBJ2-7
D: TRBD1
V: TRBV7-4
DNA: TGTGCCAGCAGCCGGAAGGTAGGGGGCGGCTCCTACGAGCAGTACTTC
CDR3: CASSRKVGGGSYEQYF

size: -
J: TRBJ1-1
D: TRBD1
V: TRBV3-1/TRBV3-2
DNA: TGTGCCAGCAGCCGTAAGACAGGGATTGGCGCTGAAGCTTTCTTT
CDR3: CASSRKTGIGAEAFF

size: once
J: TRBJ1-5
D: -
V: TRBV11-1
DNA: TGTGCCAGCAGTCGGGCCCAGGGGCAGCCCCAGCATTTT
CDR3: CASSRAQGQPQHF

size: -
J: TRBJ1-4
D: -
V: TRBV19
DNA: TGTGCCAGTAGTATAGATCGCAGTTCAACTAATGAAAAACTGTTTTTT
CDR3: CASSIDRSSTNEKLFF

size: few
J: TRBJ2-7
D: TRBD2
V: TRBV5-1
DNA: TGCGCCAGCAGCCGGACCGGGACTAGCGGGAGCCACGAGCAGTACTTC
CDR3: CASSRTGTSGSHEQYF

size: -
J: TRBJ2-7
D: TRBD2
V: TRBV19
DNA: TGTGCCAGTAGTCCCCCGGGACTAGCGAACCCCGCCTACGAGCAGTACTTC
CDR3: CASSPPGLANPAYEQYF

size: -
J: TRBJ2-5
D: -
V: TRBV5-4
DNA: TGTGCCAGCAGCGGATCCGAAGAGACCCAGTACTTC
CDR3: CASSGSEETQYF

size: -
J: TRBJ2-3
D: -
V: TRBV9
DNA: TGTGCCAGCAGCGAGGGACCGATCACAGATACGCAGTATTTT
CDR3: CASSEGPITDTQYF

size: -
J: TRBJ1-2
D: TRBD1
V: TRBV28
DNA: TGTGCCAGCAGTTTAACTCACAGGGGGGCTGGCTACACCTTC
CDR3: CASSLTHRGAGYTF

size: once
J: TRBJ2-7
D: -
V: TRBV7-9
DNA: TGTGCCAGCAGCTTAGGTGGGAGCCGGGTTAATGAGCAGTACTTC
CDR3: CASSLGGSRVNEQYF

size: -
J: TRBJ1-6
D: TRBD1
V: TRBV4-1
DNA: TGCGCCAGCAGCAAGTCCGGGACAGGCCTTAATTCACCCCTCCACTTT
CDR3: CASSKSGTGLNSPLHF

size: -
J: TRBJ2-1
D: TRBD2
V: TRBV19
DNA: TGTGCCAGTAGCCAGGGACTAGCGGGAGCTCGGTTCTTC
CDR3: CASSQGLAGARFF

size: -
J: TRBJ1-2
D: -
V: TRBV28
DNA: TGTGCCAGCAGCCGGGGAGGGGGTGGTTCCTATGGCTACACCTTC
CDR3: CASSRGGGGSYGYTF

size: -
J: TRBJ2-1
D: TRBD1
V: TRBV9
DNA: TGTGCCAGCAGCACACACGACAGGGGTTACTACAATGAGCAGTTCTTC
CDR3: CASSTHDRGYYNEQFF

size: -
J: TRBJ1-6
D: TRBD1
V: TRBV9
DNA: TGTGCCAGCAGCGTTGTCGGGATCCGACAGGGGCGGAATTCACCCCTCCACTTT
CDR3: CASSVVGIRQGRNSPLHF

size: -
J: TRBJ1-6
D: -
V: TRBV14
DNA: TGTGCCAGCAGCCTTCCTGGGGGTCCCACCAATTCACCCCTCCACTTT
CDR3: CASSLPGGPTNSPLHF

size: -
J: TRBJ2-1
D: TRBD1
V: TRBV7-9
DNA: TGTGCCAGCACTGGGACAGGGGGAGGGCGGCAGTTCTTC
CDR3: CASTGTGGGRQFF

size: -
J: TRBJ2-7
D: -
V: TRBV28
DNA: TGTGCCAGCAGTTCCCTATCCTCCTCCTACGAGCAGTACTTC
CDR3: CASSSLSSSYEQYF

size: -
J: TRBJ2-1
D: TRBD2
V: TRBV5-1
DNA: TGCGCCAGCAGCTCAGCCCACCTAGCGGGATCTATTGAGCAGTTCTTC
CDR3: CASSSAHLAGSIEQFF

size: -
J: TRBJ1-1
D: -
V: TRBV7-2
DNA: TGTGCCAGCAGCTTTGGGGGCGCAGGCACTGAAGCTTTCTTT
CDR3: CASSFGGAGTEAFF

size: -
J: TRBJ2-1
D: TRBD2
V: TRBV28
DNA: TGTGCCAGCAGTTCCCCAAGCGGGAGGGTGGATGAGCAGTTCTTC
CDR3: CASSSPSGRVDEQFF

size: -
J: TRBJ1-2
D: -
V: TRBV5-8
DNA: TGTGCCAGCAGCCTCACGAAGAGCTACACCTTC
CDR3: CASSLTKSYTF

size: -
J: TRBJ1-2
D: -
V: TRBV6-2/TRBV6-3
DNA: TGTGCCAGCAGTTACAAGCCTGTCAACTATGGCTACACCTTC
CDR3: CASSYKPVNYGYTF

size: -
J: TRBJ2-7
D: -
V: TRBV3-1/TRBV3-2
DNA: TGTGCCAGCAGCCAAGGACCGGGATCTCCCTACGAGCAGTACTTC
CDR3: CASSQGPGSPYEQYF

size: -
J: TRBJ1-5
D: TRBD1
V: TRBV7-8
DNA: TGTGCCAGCAGCTCGGGGGACAGGGGAGGAGGGCAGCCCCAGCATTTT
CDR3: CASSSGDRGGGQPQHF

size: -
J: TRBJ1-2
D: -
V: TRBV7-3
DNA: TGTGCCAGCAGCCCCACGGGGGTGGGGGGGTATGGCTACACCTTC
CDR3: CASSPTGVGGYGYTF

size: few
J: TRBJ1-6
D: -
V: TRBV6-1
DNA: TGTGCCAGCAGTGAATCCAGGGTAGGCTTCGCCCTCCACTTT
CDR3: CASSESRVGFALHF

size: -
J: TRBJ2-1
D: -
V: TRBV21-1
DNA: TGTGCCAGCAGCAAAGCTAAAGGGGGACAGGGGGCCGACAATGAGCAGTTCTTC
CDR3: CASSKAKGGQGADNEQFF

size: -
J: TRBJ1-2
D: -
V: TRBV28
DNA: TGTGCCAGCAGTTCTTCCGGGATCAATGGAAATGGCTACACCTTC
CDR3: CASSSSGINGNGYTF

size: -
J: TRBJ1-1
D: -
V: TRBV28
DNA: TGTGCCAGCACCAGGGACACTTTGAACACTGAAGCTTTCTTT
CDR3: CASTRDTLNTEAFF

size: -
J: TRBJ1-2
D: -
V: TRBV30
DNA: TGTGCCTGGAGTGAGGGGCCTGGCTACACCTTC
CDR3: CAWSEGPGYTF

size: -
J: TRBJ1-1
D: TRBD1
V: TRBV29-1
DNA: TGCAGCGCGGGGACAGCTATGAACACTGAAGCTTTCTTT
CDR3: CSAGTAMNTEAFF

size: -
J: TRBJ1-1
D: TRBD1
V: TRBV28
DNA: TGTGCCAGCAGTGTCAGGACAGGGGAAAACACTGAAGCTTTCTTT
CDR3: CASSVRTGENTEAFF

size: -
J: TRBJ1-1
D: -
V: TRBV10-3
DNA: TGTGCCATCAGTGGATTGAACACTGAAGCTTTCTTT
CDR3: CAISGLNTEAFF